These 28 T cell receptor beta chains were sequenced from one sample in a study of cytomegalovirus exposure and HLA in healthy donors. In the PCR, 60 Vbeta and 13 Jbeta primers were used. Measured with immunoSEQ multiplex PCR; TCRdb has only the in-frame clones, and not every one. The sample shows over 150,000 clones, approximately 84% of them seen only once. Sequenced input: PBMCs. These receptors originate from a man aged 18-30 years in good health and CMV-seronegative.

Here the CDR3 DNA reads TGTGCCAGCAGCCTACCGACAGGGTTTTTGGAGACCCAGTACTTC. Protein: CASSLPTGFLETQYF. The rearrangement joins TRBV7-9 to TRBJ2-5, with 7 bases that match TRBD1. CDR3 size: 15 residues. Germline V gives CDR1 SEHNR, CDR2 FQNEAQ (reference sequence). V dropped 5 bases and J dropped 5; count of bases not matched to a gene: 11.

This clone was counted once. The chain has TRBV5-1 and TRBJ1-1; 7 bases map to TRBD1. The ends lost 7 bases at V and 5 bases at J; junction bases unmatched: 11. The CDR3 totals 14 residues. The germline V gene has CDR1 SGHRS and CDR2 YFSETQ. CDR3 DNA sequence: TGCGCCAGCGGAAAAGAACAGGGGAGGACTGAAGCTTTCTTT. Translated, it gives CASGKEQGRTEAFF. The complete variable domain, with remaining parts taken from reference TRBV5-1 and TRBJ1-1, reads KAGVTQTPRYLIKTRGQQVTLSCSPISGHRSVSWYQQTPGQGLQFLFEYFSETQRNKGNFPGRFSGRQFSNSRSEMNVSTLELGDSALYLCASGKEQGRTEAFFGQGTRLTVV.

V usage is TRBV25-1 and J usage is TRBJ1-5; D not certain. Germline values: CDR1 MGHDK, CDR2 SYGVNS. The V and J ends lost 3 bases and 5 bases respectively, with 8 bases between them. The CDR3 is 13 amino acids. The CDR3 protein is CASSDGRDQPQHF. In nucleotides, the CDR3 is TGTGCCAGCAGTGATGGGCGGGATCAGCCCCAGCATTTT.

CDR3 loop: CASSQDTTNQPQHF. The CDR3 nucleotides read TGTGCCAGCAGCCAAGACACTACAAATCAGCCCCAGCATTTT. The chain is built from TRBV4-2 and TRBJ1-5, with D uncertain. Germline CDR1 LGHNA, CDR2 YNFKEQ. The CDR3 is 14 residues long. The V end was cut by 0 bases, the J end by 4 bases, with 7 bases between.

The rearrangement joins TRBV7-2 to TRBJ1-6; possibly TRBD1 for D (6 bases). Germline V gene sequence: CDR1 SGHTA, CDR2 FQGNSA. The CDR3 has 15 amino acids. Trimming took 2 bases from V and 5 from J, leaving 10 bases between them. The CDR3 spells CASSLQGPNNSPLHF. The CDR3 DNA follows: TGTGCCAGCAGCTTACAGGGGCCGAATAATTCACCCCTCCACTTT.

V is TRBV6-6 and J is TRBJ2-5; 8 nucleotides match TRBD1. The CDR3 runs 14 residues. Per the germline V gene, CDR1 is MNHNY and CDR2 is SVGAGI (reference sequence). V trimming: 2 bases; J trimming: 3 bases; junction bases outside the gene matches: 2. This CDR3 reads CASSYRQGKETQYF. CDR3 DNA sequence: TGTGCCAGCAGTTACAGACAGGGGAAAGAGACCCAGTACTTC.

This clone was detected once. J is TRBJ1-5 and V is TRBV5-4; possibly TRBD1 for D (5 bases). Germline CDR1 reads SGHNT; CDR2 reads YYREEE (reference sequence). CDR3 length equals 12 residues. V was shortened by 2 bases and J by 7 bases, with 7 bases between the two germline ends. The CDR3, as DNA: TGTGCCAGCAGCTTCCAGGGACAGCCCCAGCATTTT. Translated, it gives CASSFQGQPQHF.

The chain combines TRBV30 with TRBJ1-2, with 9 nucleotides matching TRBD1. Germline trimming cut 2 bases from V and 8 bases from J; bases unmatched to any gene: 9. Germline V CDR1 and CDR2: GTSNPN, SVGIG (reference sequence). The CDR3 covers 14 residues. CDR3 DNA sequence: TGTGCCTGGAGTTACCTACAGGGGGCGCAAGGCTACACCTTC. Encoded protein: CAWSYLQGAQGYTF.

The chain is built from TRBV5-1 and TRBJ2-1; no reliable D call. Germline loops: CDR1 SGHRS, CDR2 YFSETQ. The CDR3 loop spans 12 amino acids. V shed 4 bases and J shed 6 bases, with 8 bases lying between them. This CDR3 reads CASSLRVNEQFF. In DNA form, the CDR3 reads TGCGCCAGCAGCCTCCGGGTCAATGAGCAGTTCTTC.

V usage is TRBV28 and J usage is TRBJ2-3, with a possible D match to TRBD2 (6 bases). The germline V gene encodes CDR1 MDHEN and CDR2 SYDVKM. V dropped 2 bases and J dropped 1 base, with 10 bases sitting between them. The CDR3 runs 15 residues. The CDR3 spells CASSLGGTRTDTQYF. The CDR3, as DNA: TGTGCCAGCAGTTTAGGGGGGACTCGCACAGATACGCAGTATTTT.

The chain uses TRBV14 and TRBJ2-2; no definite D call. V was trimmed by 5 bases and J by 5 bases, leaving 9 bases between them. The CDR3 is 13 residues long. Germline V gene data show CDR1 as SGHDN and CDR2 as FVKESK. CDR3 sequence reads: CASSFTKTGELFF. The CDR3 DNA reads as TGTGCCAGCAGCTTCACTAAAACCGGGGAGCTGTTTTTT.

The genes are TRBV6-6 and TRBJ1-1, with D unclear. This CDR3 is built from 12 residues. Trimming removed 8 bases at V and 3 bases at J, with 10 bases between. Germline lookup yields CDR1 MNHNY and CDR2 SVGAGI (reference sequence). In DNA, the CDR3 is TGTGCCAGCGACGCCCTAGACACTGAAGCTTTCTTT. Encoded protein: CASDALDTEAFF.

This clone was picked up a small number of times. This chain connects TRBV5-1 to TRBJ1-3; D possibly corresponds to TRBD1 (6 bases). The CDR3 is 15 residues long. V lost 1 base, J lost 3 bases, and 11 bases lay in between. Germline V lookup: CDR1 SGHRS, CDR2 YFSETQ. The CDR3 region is CASSLLQGSGNTIYF. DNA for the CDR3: TGCGCCAGCAGCTTGCTACAGGGTAGTGGAAACACCATATATTTT. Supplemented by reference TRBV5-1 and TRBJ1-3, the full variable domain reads KAGVTQTPRYLIKTRGQQVTLSCSPISGHRSVSWYQQTPGQGLQFLFEYFSETQRNKGNFPGRFSGRQFSNSRSEMNVSTLELGDSALYLCASSLLQGSGNTIYFGEGSWLTVV.

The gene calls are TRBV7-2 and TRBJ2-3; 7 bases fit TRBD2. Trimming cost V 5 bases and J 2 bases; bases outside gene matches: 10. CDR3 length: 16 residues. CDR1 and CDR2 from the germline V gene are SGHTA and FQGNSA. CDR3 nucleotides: TGTGCCAGCAGCGACCCTACTAGCGTTTACACAGATACGCAGTATTTT. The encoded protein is CASSDPTSVYTDTQYF.

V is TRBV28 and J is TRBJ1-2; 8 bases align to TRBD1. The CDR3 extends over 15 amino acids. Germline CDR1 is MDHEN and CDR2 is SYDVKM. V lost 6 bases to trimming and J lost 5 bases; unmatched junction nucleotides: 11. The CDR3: CASRTPTGVDYGYTF. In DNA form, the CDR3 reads TGTGCCAGCAGAACCCCGACAGGGGTTGATTATGGCTACACCTTC.

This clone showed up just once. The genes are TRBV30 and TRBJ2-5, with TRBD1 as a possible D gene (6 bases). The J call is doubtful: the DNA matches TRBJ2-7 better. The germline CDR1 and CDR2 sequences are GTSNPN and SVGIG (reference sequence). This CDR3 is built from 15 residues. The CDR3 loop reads CAWSVVGRGSYEQYF. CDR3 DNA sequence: TGTGCCTGGAGTGTGGTAGGCAGGGGCTCCTACGAGCAGTACTTC.

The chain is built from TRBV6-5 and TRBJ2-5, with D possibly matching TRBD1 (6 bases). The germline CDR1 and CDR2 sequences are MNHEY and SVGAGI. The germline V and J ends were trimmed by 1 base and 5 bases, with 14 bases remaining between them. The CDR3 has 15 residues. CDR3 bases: TGTGCCAGCAGTTACTGGCAGGGGTTGGGGGAGACCCAGTACTTC. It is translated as CASSYWQGLGETQYF.

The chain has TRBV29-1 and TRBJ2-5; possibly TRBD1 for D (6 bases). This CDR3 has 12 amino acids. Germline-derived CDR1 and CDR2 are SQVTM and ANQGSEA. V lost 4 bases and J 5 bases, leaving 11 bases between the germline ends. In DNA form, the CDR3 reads TGCAGCGTTGCCAGGGGAACTGAGACCCAGTACTTC. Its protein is CSVARGTETQYF.

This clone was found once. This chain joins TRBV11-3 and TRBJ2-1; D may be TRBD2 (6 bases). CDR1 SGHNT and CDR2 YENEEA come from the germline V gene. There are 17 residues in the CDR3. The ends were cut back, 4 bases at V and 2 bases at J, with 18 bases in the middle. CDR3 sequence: CASSSEFSGFPYNEQFF. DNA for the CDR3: TGTGCCAGCAGCTCCGAATTTAGCGGTTTTCCCTACAATGAGCAGTTCTTC.

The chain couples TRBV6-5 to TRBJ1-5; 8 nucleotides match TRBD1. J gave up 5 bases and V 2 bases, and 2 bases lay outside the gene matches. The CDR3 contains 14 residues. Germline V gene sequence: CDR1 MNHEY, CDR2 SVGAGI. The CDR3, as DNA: TGTGCCAGCAGTTACCAGACAGGGGATCAGCCCCAGCATTTT. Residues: CASSYQTGDQPQHF.

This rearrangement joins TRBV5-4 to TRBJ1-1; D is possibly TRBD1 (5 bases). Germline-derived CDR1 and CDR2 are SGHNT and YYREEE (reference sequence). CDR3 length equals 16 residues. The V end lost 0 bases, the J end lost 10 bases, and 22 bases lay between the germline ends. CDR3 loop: CASSLGLPTTGGGAFF. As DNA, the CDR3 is TGTGCCAGCAGCTTGGGGTTGCCCACCACCGGGGGGGGAGCTTTCTTT.

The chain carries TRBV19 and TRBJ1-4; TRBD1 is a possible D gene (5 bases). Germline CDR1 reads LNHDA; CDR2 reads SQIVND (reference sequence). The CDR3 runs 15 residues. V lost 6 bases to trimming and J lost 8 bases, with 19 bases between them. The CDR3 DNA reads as TGTGCCAGTAGGGGGGACTCCAGGAGGAACGAAAAACTGTTTTTT. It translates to CASRGDSRRNEKLFF.

CDR3 sequence reads: CASSIATGPSTDTQYF. DNA for the CDR3: TGTGCCAGTAGTATAGCGACAGGACCAAGCACAGATACGCAGTATTTT. The chain combines TRBV19 with TRBJ2-3, with D possibly TRBD1 on 6 matching bases. Germline V gene data show CDR1 as LNHDA and CDR2 as SQIVND (reference sequence). The CDR3 sequence is 16 residues long. The ends were cut back, 1 base at V and 0 bases at J, with 11 bases in the middle.

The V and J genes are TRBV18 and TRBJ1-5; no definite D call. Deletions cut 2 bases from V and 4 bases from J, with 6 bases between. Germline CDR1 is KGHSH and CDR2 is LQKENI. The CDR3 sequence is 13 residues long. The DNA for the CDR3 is TGTGCCAGCTCACCAGGGGAGAATCAGCCCCAGCATTTT. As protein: CASSPGENQPQHF.

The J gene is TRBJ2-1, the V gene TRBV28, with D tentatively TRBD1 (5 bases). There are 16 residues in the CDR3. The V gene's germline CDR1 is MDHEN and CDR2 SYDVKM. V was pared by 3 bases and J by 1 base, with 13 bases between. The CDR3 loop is CASSLGSSGSYNEQFF. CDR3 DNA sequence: TGTGCCAGCAGTTTGGGGTCCTCAGGGTCCTACAATGAGCAGTTCTTC.

This chain's CDR3 is CSAAGTSGVNEQFF. The DNA of the CDR3 is TGCAGCGCAGCCGGGACTAGCGGGGTCAATGAGCAGTTCTTC. The chain combines TRBV29-1 with TRBJ2-1, with 13 positions matching TRBD2. The CDR3 loop spans 14 amino acids. The V and J ends lost 7 bases and 6 bases, in that order; junction bases with no gene match: 6. Germline CDR1 and CDR2: SQVTM and ANQGSEA.

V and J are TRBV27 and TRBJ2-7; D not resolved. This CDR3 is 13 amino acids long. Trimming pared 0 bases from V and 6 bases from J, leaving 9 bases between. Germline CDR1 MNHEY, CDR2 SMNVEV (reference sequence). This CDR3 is CASSLSIATEQYF. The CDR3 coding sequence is TGTGCCAGCAGTTTATCTATAGCCACCGAGCAGTACTTC.

In DNA, the CDR3 is TGTGCCAGCAGTGGCGAAGGGGGCAAGCCCCAGCATTTT. This gives the protein CASSGEGGKPQHF. V gene TRBV2 combines with J gene TRBJ1-5; 7 bases fit TRBD1. Germline trimming cut 4 bases from V and 8 bases from J; bases unmatched to any gene: 5. CDR3 length equals 13 residues. CDR1 and CDR2 from the germline V gene are SNHLY and FYNNEI.